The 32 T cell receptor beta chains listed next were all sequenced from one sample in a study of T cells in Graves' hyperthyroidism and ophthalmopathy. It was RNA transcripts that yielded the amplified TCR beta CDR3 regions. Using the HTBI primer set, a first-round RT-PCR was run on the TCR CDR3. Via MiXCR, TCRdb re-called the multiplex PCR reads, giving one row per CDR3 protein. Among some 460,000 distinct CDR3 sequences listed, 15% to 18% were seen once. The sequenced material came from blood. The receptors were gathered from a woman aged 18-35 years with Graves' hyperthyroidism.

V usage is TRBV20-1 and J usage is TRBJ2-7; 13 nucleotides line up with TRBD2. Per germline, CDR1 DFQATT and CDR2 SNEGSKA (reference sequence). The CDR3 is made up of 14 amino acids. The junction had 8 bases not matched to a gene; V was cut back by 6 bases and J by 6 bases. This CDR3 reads CSAPGLAGAREQYF. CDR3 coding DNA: TGCAGTGCGCCAGGACTAGCGGGAGCACGCGAGCAGTACTTC.

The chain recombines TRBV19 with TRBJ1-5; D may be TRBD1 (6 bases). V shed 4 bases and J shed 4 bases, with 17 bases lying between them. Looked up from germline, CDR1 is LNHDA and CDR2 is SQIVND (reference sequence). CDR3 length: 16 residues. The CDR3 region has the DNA TGTGCCAGTAGTAAGGCAGGGGCCGAAAGAAATCAGCCCCAGCATTTT. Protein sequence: CASSKAGAERNQPQHF.

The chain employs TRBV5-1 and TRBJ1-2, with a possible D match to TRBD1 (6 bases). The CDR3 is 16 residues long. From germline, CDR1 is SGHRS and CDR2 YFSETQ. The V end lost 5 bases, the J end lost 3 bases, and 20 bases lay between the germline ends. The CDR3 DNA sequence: TGCGCCAGCAGAGGGGGGGCGGGGCCGGACTACTATGGCTACACCTTC. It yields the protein CASRGGAGPDYYGYTF.

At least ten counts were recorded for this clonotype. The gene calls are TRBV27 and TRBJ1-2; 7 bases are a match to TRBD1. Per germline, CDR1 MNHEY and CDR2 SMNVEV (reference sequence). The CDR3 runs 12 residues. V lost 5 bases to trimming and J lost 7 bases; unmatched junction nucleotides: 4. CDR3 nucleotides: TGTGCCAGCAGTCAACAGGGGTTTGGCTACACCTTC. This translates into CASSQQGFGYTF.

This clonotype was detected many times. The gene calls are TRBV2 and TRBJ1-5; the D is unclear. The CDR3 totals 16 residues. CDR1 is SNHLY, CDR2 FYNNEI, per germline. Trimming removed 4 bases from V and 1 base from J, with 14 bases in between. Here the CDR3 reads CASSALDIPSNQPQHF. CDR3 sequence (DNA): TGTGCCAGCAGTGCCCTTGACATACCCAGCAATCAGCCCCAGCATTTT.

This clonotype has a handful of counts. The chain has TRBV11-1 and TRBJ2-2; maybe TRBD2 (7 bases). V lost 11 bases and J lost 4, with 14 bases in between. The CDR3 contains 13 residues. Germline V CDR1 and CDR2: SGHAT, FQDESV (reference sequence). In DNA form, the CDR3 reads TGTGCCGGACGGGGGGCACCCACCGGGGAGCTGTTTTTT. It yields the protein CAGRGAPTGELFF.

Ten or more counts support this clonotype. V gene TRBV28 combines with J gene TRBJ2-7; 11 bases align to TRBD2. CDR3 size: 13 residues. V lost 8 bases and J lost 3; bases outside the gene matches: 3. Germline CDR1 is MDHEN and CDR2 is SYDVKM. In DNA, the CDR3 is TGTGCCAGCGGTACTAGCGGGAGCTACGAGCAGTACTTC. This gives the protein CASGTSGSYEQYF.

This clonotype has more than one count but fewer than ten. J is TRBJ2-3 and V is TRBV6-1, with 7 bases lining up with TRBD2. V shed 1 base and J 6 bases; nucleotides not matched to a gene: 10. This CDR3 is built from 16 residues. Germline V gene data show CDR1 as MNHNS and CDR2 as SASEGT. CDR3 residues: CASSEEAGLPSDTQYF. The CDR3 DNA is TGTGCCAGCAGTGAAGAGGCGGGACTACCTTCGGATACGCAGTATTTT.

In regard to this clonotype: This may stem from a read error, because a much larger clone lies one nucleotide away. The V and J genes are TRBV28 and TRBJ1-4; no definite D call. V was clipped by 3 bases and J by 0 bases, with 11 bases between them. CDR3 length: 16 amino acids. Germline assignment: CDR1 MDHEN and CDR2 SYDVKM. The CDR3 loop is CASSFLLPATNEKLFF. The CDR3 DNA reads TGTGCCAGCAGTTTCCTTCTGCCAGCAACTAATGAAAAACTGTTTTTT.

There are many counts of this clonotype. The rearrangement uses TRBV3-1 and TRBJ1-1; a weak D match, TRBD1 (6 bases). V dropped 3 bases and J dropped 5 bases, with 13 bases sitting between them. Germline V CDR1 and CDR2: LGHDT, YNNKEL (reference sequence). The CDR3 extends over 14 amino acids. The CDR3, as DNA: TGTGCCAGCAGCCACGGGGGCAGAGGGACTGAAGCTTTCTTT. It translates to CASSHGGRGTEAFF.

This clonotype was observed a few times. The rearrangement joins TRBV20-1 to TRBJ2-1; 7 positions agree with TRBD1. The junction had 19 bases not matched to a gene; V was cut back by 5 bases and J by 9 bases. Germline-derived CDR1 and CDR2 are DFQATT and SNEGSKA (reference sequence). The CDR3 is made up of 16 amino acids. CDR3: CSADPTRDSSGPEQFF. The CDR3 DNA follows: TGCAGTGCTGACCCGACCCGGGACAGCTCAGGCCCTGAGCAGTTCTTC.

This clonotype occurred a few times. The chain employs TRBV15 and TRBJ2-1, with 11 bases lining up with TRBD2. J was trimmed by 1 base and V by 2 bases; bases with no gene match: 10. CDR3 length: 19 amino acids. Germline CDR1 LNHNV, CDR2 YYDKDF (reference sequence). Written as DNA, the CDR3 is TGTGCCACCAGCAGAAAACTTGGGGCTAGCGGGGGGTCCTACAATGAGCAGTTCTTC. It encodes CATSRKLGASGGSYNEQFF.

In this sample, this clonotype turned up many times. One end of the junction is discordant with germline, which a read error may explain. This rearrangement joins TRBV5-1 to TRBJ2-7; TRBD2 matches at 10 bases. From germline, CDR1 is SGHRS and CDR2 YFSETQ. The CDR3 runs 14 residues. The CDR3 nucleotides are TGCGCCAGCAGCCCGGGACTAGCGCCACTTGAGCGGTACTTC. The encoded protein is CASSPGLAPLERYF.

The CDR3: CATSARTGEVSTDTQYF. CDR3 nucleotide sequence: TGTGCCACCAGTGCGAGAACAGGGGAGGTGAGCACAGATACGCAGTATTTT. This rearrangement joins TRBV24-1 to TRBJ2-3; the D gene is possibly TRBD1 (7 bases). V was cut by 5 bases and J by 0 bases, with 17 bases left in between. Germline V gene data show CDR1 as KGHDR and CDR2 as SFDVKD. The CDR3 has 17 amino acids.

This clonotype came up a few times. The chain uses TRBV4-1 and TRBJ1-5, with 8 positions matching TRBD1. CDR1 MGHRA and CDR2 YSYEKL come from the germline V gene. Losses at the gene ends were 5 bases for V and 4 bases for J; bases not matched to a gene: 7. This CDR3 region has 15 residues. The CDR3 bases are TGCGCCAGCAGCACCTGGACAGGGAGAAATCAGCCCCAGCATTTT. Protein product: CASSTWTGRNQPQHF.

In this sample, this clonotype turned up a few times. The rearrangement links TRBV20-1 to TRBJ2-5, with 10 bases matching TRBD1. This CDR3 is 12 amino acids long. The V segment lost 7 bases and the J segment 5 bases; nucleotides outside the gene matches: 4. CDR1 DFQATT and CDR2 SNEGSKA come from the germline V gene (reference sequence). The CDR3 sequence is CSVQGQGETQYF. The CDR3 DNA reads TGCAGTGTACAGGGACAGGGGGAGACCCAGTACTTC.

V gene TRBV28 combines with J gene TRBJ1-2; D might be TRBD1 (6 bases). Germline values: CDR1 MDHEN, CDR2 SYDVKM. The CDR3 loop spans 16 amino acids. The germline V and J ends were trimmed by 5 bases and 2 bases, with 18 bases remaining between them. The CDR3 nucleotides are TGTGCCAGCAGTGAAGCAGGGGTTGGGGTCAACTATGGCTACACCTTC. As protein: CASSEAGVGVNYGYTF.

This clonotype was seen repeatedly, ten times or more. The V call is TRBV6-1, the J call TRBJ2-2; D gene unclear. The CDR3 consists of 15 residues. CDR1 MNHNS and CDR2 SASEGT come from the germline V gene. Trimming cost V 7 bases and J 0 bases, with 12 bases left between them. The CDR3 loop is CASILGTSNTGELFF. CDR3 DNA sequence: TGTGCCAGCATCCTCGGCACCTCGAACACCGGGGAGCTGTTTTTT.

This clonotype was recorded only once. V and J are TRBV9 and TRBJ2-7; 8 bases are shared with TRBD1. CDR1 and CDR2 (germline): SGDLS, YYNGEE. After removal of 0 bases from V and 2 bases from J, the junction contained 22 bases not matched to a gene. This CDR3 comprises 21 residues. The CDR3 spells CASSVGILAGGTRAQPYEQYF. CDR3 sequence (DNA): TGTGCCAGCAGCGTAGGAATTTTGGCAGGGGGCACCCGAGCCCAACCCTACGAGCAGTACTTC.

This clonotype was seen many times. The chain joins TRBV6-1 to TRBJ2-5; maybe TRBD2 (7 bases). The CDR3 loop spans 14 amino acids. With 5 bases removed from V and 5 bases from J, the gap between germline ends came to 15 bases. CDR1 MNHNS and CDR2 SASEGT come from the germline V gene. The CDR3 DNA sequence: TGTGCCAGCAGTTACGGGGGAGGGGGGGAGACCCAGTACTTC. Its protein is CASSYGGGGETQYF.

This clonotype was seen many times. The CDR3: CASQRGQGVSEQYF. For the CDR3, the DNA is TGTGCCAGCCAAAGAGGACAGGGAGTCTCCGAGCAGTACTTC. The V and J genes are TRBV6-2 or TRBV6-3 and TRBJ2-7, with 8 bases matching TRBD1. Trimming cost V 8 bases and J 6 bases; bases outside gene matches: 12. The CDR3 length is 14 residues. Germline assignment: CDR1 MNHEY and CDR2 SVGEGT.

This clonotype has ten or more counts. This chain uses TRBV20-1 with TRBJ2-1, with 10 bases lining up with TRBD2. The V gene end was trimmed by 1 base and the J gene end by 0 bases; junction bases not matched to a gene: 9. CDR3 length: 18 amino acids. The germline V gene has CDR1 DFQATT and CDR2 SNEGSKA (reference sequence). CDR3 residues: CSARVLLAGMGSYNEQFF. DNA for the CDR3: TGCAGTGCTAGAGTCTTACTAGCGGGGATGGGCTCCTACAATGAGCAGTTCTTC.

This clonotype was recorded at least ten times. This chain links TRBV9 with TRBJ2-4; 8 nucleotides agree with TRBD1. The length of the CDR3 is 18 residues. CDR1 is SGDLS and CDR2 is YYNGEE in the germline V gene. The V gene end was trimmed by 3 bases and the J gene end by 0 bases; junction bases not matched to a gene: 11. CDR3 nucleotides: TGTGCCAGCAGCGAGGATGGAGGGACAGGAAAAGCCAAAAACATTCAGTACTTC. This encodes CASSEDGGTGKAKNIQYF.

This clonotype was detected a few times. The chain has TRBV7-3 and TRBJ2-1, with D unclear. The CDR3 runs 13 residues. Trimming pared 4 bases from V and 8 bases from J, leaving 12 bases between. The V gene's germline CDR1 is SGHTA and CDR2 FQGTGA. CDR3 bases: TGTGCCAGCAGCTCCTATGGCGTCCATGAGCAGTTCTTC. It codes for CASSSYGVHEQFF.

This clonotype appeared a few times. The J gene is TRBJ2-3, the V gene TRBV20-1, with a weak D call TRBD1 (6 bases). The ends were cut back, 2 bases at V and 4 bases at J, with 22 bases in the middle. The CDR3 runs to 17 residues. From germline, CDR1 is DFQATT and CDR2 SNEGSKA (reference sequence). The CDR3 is CSARPFGTQGLADTQYF. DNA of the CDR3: TGCAGTGCTAGACCTTTCGGAACCCAGGGGCTTGCAGATACGCAGTATTTT.

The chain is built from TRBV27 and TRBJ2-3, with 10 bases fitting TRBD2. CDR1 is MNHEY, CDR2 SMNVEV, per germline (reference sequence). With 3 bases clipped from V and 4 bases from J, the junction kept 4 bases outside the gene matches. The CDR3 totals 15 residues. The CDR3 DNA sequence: TGTGCCAGCAGTTTGCCTAGCGGGGGCTCAGATACGCAGTATTTT. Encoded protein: CASSLPSGGSDTQYF.

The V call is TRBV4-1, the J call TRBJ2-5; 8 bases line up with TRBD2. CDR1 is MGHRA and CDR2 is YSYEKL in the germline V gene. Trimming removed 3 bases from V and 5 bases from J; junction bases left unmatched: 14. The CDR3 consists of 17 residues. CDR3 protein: CASSHNLVGLAGETQYF. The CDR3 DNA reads TGCGCCAGCAGCCATAATTTGGTCGGACTAGCCGGGGAGACCCAGTACTTC.

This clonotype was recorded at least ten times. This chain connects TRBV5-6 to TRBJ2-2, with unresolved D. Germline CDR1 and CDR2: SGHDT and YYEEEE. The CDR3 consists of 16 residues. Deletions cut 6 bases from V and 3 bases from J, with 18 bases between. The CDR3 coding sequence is TGTGCCAGCAAAGGCTCGAGATTCTATTACACCGGGGAGCTGTTTTTT. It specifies CASKGSRFYYTGELFF.

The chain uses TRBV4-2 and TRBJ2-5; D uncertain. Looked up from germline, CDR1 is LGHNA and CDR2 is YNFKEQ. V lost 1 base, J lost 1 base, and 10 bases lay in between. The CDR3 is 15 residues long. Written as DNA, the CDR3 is TGTGCCAGCAGCCAAGTGCCCCTGGGCCAAGAGACCCAGTACTTC. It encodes CASSQVPLGQETQYF.

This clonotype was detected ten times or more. CDR3 in amino acids: CASSPSQGGHSPLHF. The CDR3, as DNA: TGTGCCAGCAGTCCCTCTCAGGGGGGACATTCACCCCTCCACTTT. The chain carries TRBV6-1 and TRBJ1-6, with 7 bases fitting TRBD1. Germline assignment: CDR1 MNHNS and CDR2 SASEGT. V dropped 5 bases and J dropped 8; count of bases not matched to a gene: 9. The CDR3 spans 15 residues.

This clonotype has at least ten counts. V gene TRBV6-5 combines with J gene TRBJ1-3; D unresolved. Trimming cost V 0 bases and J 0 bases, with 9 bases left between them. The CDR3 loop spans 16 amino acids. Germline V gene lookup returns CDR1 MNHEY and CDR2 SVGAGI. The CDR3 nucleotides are TGTGCCAGCAGTTACTCGAGCCCGAACTCTGGAAACACCATATATTTT. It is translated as CASSYSSPNSGNTIYF.

The CDR3 loop is CSVADSFNSPLHF. CDR3 in DNA: TGCAGCGTTGCGGACAGTTTTAATTCACCCCTCCACTTT. The genes are TRBV29-1 and TRBJ1-6, with D possibly matching TRBD1 (6 bases). Germline assignment: CDR1 SQVTM and CDR2 ANQGSEA. This CDR3 contains 13 residues. V gave up 4 bases and J gave up 6 bases, with 10 bases separating them. The variable domain in full, completed from reference TRBV29-1 and TRBJ1-6, reads SAVISQKPSRDICQRGTSLTIQCQVDSQVTMMFWYRQQPGQSLTLIATANQGSEATYESGFVIDKFPISRPNLTFSTLTVSNMSPEDSSIYLCSVADSFNSPLHFGNGTRLTVT.